The 22 T cell receptor beta chains reported below all come from one sample, sequenced in a study of shared clonotypes between healthy human individuals. Measured with immunoSEQ multiplex PCR; TCRdb has only the in-frame clones, and not every one. The sample lists fewer than 850,000 clones, about 78% occurring once. The sequenced material came from memory CD4+ T cells sorted from blood. Subset specified: CD45RA-negative fraction. These receptor sequences come from a woman aged 30 to 39 in good health.

This clone was seen more than once but under ten times. The chain is built from TRBV11-2 and TRBJ2-5, with D tentatively TRBD2 (6 bases). The V and J ends lost 3 bases and 4 bases respectively, with 15 bases between them. Germline CDR1 SGHAT, CDR2 FQNNGV. CDR3 length equals 15 residues. CDR3 bases: TGTGCCAGCAGCTTGGCTACAGGCGGGGTAGAGACCCAGTACTTC. Protein: CASSLATGGVETQYF.

This clone has a handful of counts. V usage is TRBV29-1 and J usage is TRBJ2-5; D is uncertain. Matching the DNA end better, TRBJ2-7 makes the J call doubtful. CDR1 is SQVTM and CDR2 is ANQGSEA in the germline V gene. The CDR3 runs to 12 residues. CDR3 sequence reads: CSVVNSRREQYF. CDR3 bases: TGCAGCGTTGTTAACAGTAGGCGCGAGCAGTACTTC.

With respect to this clone: At one of its ends the junction is not consistent with the germline gene, which may arise from a read error. V and J are TRBV7-9 and TRBJ2-3, with D unclear. The germline V gene encodes CDR1 SEHNR and CDR2 FQNEAQ (reference sequence). The CDR3 covers 11 residues. The CDR3 is CASSLPEPRNF. CDR3 coding DNA: TGTGCCAGCAGCTTACCCGAGCCTAGGAATTTT.

In the case of this clone: The junction does not match germline at one end; this may be a read error. The V call is TRBV29-1, the J call TRBJ2-3; unclear D gene. The CDR3 covers 12 residues. Germline CDR1 SQVTM, CDR2 ANQGSEA. The CDR3 DNA follows: TGCAGCCTTGAACCAGCCACAGATACGCAGTATTTT. It is translated as CSLEPATDTQYF.

The chain joins TRBV6-5 to TRBJ2-7; 7 bases line up with TRBD1. Germline trimming cut 6 bases from V and 4 bases from J; bases unmatched to any gene: 12. CDR3 length: 15 amino acids. Germline V CDR1 and CDR2: MNHEY, SVGAGI. The CDR3 bases are TGTGCCAGCAGGAGGGGGAGACAGGGTCCGTACGAGCAGTACTTC. Amino acids: CASRRGRQGPYEQYF.

This chain connects TRBV28 to TRBJ1-6; 9 positions match TRBD1. Per germline, CDR1 MDHEN and CDR2 SYDVKM. The CDR3 contains 15 residues. Trimming took 5 bases from V and 9 from J; bases not matched to a gene: 8. The DNA of the CDR3 is TGTGCCAGCAGTCCAGGGACAGGGAAATTTTCACCCCTCCACTTT. It encodes CASSPGTGKFSPLHF.

The V call is TRBV29-1, the J call TRBJ2-5, with D perhaps matching TRBD2 (6 bases). Per the germline V gene, CDR1 is SQVTM and CDR2 is ANQGSEA. CDR3 size: 14 residues. The ends were cut back, 7 bases at V and 5 bases at J, with 20 bases in the middle. The DNA for the CDR3 is TGCAGCGCCTCGGGGAGCGGGTGGGTGGAGACCCAGTACTTC. Its translation: CSASGSGWVETQYF.

V is TRBV4-2 and J is TRBJ2-3, with 9 bases aligning to TRBD2. V shed 0 bases and J 1 base; nucleotides not matched to a gene: 8. This CDR3 comprises 18 residues. CDR1 and CDR2 from the germline V gene are LGHNA and YNFKEQ. The CDR3 nucleotides are TGTGCCAGCAGCCAAGATCCCTTTAGCGGGAGTGGCACAGATACGCAGTATTTT. Protein: CASSQDPFSGSGTDTQYF.

The chain uses TRBV6-1 and TRBJ2-1; TRBD1 matches 8 bases. Germline values: CDR1 MNHNS, CDR2 SASEGT. Germline trimming cut 0 bases from V and 6 bases from J; bases unmatched to any gene: 7. This CDR3 is built from 16 residues. For the CDR3, the DNA is TGTGCCAGCAGTGAAGCTTTTGGACAGGGCCCCAATGAGCAGTTCTTC. Protein sequence: CASSEAFGQGPNEQFF.

The chain is built from TRBV7-7 and TRBJ2-3, with 9 bases that match TRBD2. The V gene's germline CDR1 is SSHAT and CDR2 FNYEAQ (reference sequence). The V and J ends lost 1 base and 3 bases, in that order; junction bases with no gene match: 2. There are 15 residues in the CDR3. The CDR3 here is CASSLGLAATDTQYF. The CDR3 DNA reads TGTGCCAGCAGCTTAGGACTAGCGGCTACAGATACGCAGTATTTT. The full variable domain, completed using reference TRBV7-7 and TRBJ2-3, is GAGVSQSPRYKVTKRGQDVTLRCDPISSHATLYWYQQALGQGPEFLTYFNYEAQPDKSGLPSDRFSAERPEGSISTLTIQRTEQRDSAMYRCASSLGLAATDTQYFGPGTRLTVL.

The chain joins TRBV28 to TRBJ2-7; D is possibly TRBD1 (6 bases). Germline CDR1 MDHEN, CDR2 SYDVKM. Trimming stripped 3 bases from V and 0 bases from J, with 12 bases between. The CDR3 spans 15 residues. The CDR3 sequence: CASSLTGILSYEQYF. In DNA form, the CDR3 reads TGTGCCAGCAGTTTGACAGGAATACTCTCCTACGAGCAGTACTTC.

CDR3 sequence: CASSESTGATYEQYF. CDR3 DNA sequence: TGCGCCAGCAGTGAGTCTACAGGGGCGACCTACGAGCAGTACTTC. J is TRBJ2-7 and V is TRBV10-1; TRBD1 matches 7 bases. The CDR3 totals 15 residues. The junction had 4 bases not matched to a gene; V was cut back by 0 bases and J by 2 bases. CDR1 and CDR2 (germline): WNHNN, SYGVQD (reference sequence).

This clone occurred a few times. CDR3 nucleotide sequence: TGCGCCAGCAGCTTGCCCACAACCGATGGGGAGACCCAGTACTTC. Translated, it gives CASSLPTTDGETQYF. This chain links TRBV5-1 with TRBJ2-5; the D is unclear. The V end was cut by 1 base, the J end by 5 bases, with 15 bases between. The CDR3 extends over 15 amino acids. Germline lookup yields CDR1 SGHRS and CDR2 YFSETQ.

The chain links TRBV29-1 to TRBJ2-3; no clear D gene. This CDR3 contains 11 residues. The germline V gene has CDR1 SQVTM and CDR2 ANQGSEA. Trimming shortened V by 5 bases and J by 2 bases, and 5 bases separated the two germline ends. The CDR3 nucleotides are TGCAGCGTTTACTACACAGATACGCAGTATTTT. This translates into CSVYYTDTQYF.

This clone has just a few counts. This could be a read error, since a much larger clone is one nucleotide away. The same CDR3 can be traced to other DNA sequences in this sample. V is TRBV19 and J is TRBJ1-5; 9 bases are a match to TRBD1. CDR1 is LNHDA, CDR2 SQIVND, per germline (reference sequence). The CDR3 has 13 residues. Unmatched junction bases numbered 0, after V lost 4 bases and J lost 5 bases. CDR3 bases: TGTGCCAGTAGTAGGACAGGGGATCAGCCCCAGCATTTT. Translating it yields CASSRTGDQPQHF.

The rearrangement uses TRBV28 and TRBJ2-5; 8 bases fit TRBD2. The J call may be incorrect, as the DNA end agrees better with TRBJ2-7. The CDR3 spans 15 residues. The germline gives CDR1 MDHEN, CDR2 SYDVKM. DNA for the CDR3: TGTGCCAGCAGTGGAACGGGACTAGAGATCCACGAGCAGTACTTC. This codes for CASSGTGLEIHEQYF.

This clone was seen only once. The chain recombines TRBV6-5 with TRBJ1-2, with a tentative D call TRBD1 (6 bases). V shed 2 bases and J shed 7 bases, with 17 bases lying between them. This CDR3 comprises 15 residues. The germline CDR1 and CDR2 sequences are MNHEY and SVGAGI. The CDR3 DNA follows: TGTGCCAGCAGTTACGCCACAGGGCAAGCGGGTGGCTACACCTTC. Protein product: CASSYATGQAGGYTF.

CDR3 in amino acids: CASSSLGGDQPQHF. CDR3 nucleotides: TGTGCCAGCAGCTCCCTCGGGGGGGATCAGCCCCAGCATTTT. V usage is TRBV7-1 and J usage is TRBJ1-5; D is perhaps TRBD1 (5 bases). TRBV7-1 is an ORF, and what it does is uncertain. The CDR3 covers 14 residues. V was shortened by 3 bases and J by 5 bases, with 11 bases between the two germline ends.

This clone was seen a few times. The V and J genes are TRBV5-1 and TRBJ2-2; 9 bases align to TRBD1. J was trimmed by 4 bases and V by 2 bases; bases with no gene match: 6. Germline loops: CDR1 SGHRS, CDR2 YFSETQ. The CDR3 totals 16 residues. CDR3 in amino acids: CASSFRTGEITGELFF. CDR3 in DNA: TGCGCCAGCAGCTTCAGGACAGGGGAAATCACCGGGGAGCTGTTTTTT.

A single count supports this clone. This chain links TRBV6-4 with TRBJ1-1; TRBD1 matches 8 bases. CDR3 size: 14 residues. Germline loops: CDR1 MRHNA, CDR2 SNTAGT. Germline trimming cut 6 bases from V and 5 bases from J; bases unmatched to any gene: 8. Written as DNA, the CDR3 is TGTGCCAGCAGCAGACAGGGGCCGGGGACTGAAGCTTTCTTT. This codes for CASSRQGPGTEAFF.

V and J are TRBV7-8 and TRBJ1-3; no definite D call. V was cut by 1 base and J by 6 bases, with 4 bases left in between. This CDR3 has 12 amino acids. Germline V CDR1 and CDR2: SGHVS, FQNEAQ. CDR3 protein: CASSLGENTIYF. CDR3 sequence (DNA): TGTGCCAGCAGCTTAGGAGAAAACACCATATATTTT. The whole variable domain, remainder taken from reference TRBV7-8 and TRBJ1-3, is GAGVSQSPRYKVAKRGQDVALRCDPISGHVSLFWYQQALGQGPEFLTYFQNEAQLDKSGLPSDRFFAERPEGSVSTLKIQRTQQEDSAVYLCASSLGENTIYFGEGSWLTVV.

The chain is built from TRBV5-1 and TRBJ2-7; 11 nucleotides agree with TRBD2. Germline V lookup: CDR1 SGHRS, CDR2 YFSETQ. The CDR3 totals 16 residues. The J segment lost 4 bases and the V segment lost 2 bases, leaving 8 bases of the junction unmatched. The CDR3 sequence is CASSFQAASGGYEQYF. As DNA, the CDR3 is TGCGCCAGCAGCTTCCAAGCCGCTAGCGGGGGGTACGAGCAGTACTTC.